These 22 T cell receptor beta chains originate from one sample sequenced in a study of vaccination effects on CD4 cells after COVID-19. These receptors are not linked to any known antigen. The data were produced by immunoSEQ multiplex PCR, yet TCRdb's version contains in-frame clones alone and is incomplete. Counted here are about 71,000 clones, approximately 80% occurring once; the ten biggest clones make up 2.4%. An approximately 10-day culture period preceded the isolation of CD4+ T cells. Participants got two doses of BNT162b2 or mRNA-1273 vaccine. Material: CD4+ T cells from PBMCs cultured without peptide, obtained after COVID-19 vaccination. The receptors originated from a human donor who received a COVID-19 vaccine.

CDR3 coding DNA: TGTGCCAGCAGTGACGGATGGACAGGCAACAATCAGCCCCAGCATTTT. It yields the protein CASSDGWTGNNQPQHF. This rearrangement joins TRBV6-1 to TRBJ1-5; 7 bases match TRBD1. V dropped 3 bases and J dropped 3; count of bases not matched to a gene: 8. This CDR3 has 16 residues. Germline V gene sequence: CDR1 MNHNS, CDR2 SASEGT.

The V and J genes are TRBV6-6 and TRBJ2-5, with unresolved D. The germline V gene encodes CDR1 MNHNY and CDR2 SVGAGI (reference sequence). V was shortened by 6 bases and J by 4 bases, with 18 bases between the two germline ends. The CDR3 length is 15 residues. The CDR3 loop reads CASRRSQRIGETQYF. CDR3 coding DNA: TGTGCCAGCAGACGATCACAGAGAATAGGAGAGACCCAGTACTTC.

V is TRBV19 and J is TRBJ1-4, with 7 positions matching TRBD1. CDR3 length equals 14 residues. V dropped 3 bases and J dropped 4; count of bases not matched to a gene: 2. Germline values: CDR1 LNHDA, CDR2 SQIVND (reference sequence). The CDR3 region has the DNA TGTGCCAGTAGTATGACAGGGAATAATGAAAAACTGTTTTTT. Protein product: CASSMTGNNEKLFF.

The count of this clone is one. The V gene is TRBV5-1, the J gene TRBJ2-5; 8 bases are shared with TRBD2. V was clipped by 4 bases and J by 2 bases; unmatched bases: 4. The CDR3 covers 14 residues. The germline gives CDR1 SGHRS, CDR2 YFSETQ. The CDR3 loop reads CASSPSGGQETQYF. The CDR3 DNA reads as TGCGCCAGCAGCCCGAGCGGGGGACAAGAGACCCAGTACTTC. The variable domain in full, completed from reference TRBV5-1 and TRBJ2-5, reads KAGVTQTPRYLIKTRGQQVTLSCSPISGHRSVSWYQQTPGQGLQFLFEYFSETQRNKGNFPGRFSGRQFSNSRSEMNVSTLELGDSALYLCASSPSGGQETQYFGPGTRLLVL.

The CDR3 bases are TGTGCCAGCAGCTTGAGGACAGGGGTGAACGAGCAGTACGTC. It codes for CASSLRTGVNEQYV. The chain recombines TRBV7-8 with TRBJ2-7; TRBD1 matches at 9 bases. CDR3 length: 14 amino acids. The V gene's germline CDR1 is SGHVS and CDR2 FQNEAQ. The V segment lost 3 bases and the J segment 5 bases; nucleotides outside the gene matches: 5.

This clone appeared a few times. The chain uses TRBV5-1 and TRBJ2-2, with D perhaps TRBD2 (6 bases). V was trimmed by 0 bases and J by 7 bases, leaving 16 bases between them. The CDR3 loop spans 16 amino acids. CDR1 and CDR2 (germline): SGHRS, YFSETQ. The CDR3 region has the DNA TGCGCCAGCAGCTTGGTTCCCGGGGGTCGGGTCGGGGAGCTGTTTTTT. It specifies CASSLVPGGRVGELFF.

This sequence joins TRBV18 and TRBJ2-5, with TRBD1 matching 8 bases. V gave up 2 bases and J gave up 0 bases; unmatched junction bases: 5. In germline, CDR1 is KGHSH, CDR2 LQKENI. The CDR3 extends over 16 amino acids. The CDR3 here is CASSPTGQAYQETQYF. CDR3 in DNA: TGTGCCAGCTCACCAACGGGACAGGCGTACCAAGAGACCCAGTACTTC.

The CDR3 reads CSAQIQETQYF. Written as DNA, the CDR3 is TGCAGTGCGCAGATCCAAGAGACCCAGTACTTC. The chain carries TRBV20-1 and TRBJ2-5; D unresolved. This CDR3 spans 11 amino acids. Germline V gives CDR1 DFQATT, CDR2 SNEGSKA (reference sequence). Trimming pared 6 bases from V and 1 base from J, leaving 6 bases between.

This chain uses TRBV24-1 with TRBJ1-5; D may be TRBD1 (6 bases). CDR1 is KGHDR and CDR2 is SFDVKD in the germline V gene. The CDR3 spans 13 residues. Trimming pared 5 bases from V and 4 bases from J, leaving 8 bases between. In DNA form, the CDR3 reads TGTGCCACCAGTGGCCAGGGGAATCAGCCCCAGCATTTT. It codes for CATSGQGNQPQHF.

The CDR3 loop reads CASSPSGTYEQYV. The DNA of the CDR3 is TGTGCCAGCAGTCCAAGCGGCACCTACGAGCAGTACGTC. This chain uses TRBV25-1 with TRBJ2-7, with TRBD2 as a possible D gene (5 bases). With 5 bases removed from V and 2 bases from J, the gap between germline ends came to 10 bases. CDR3 length: 13 amino acids. CDR1 MGHDK and CDR2 SYGVNS come from the germline V gene.

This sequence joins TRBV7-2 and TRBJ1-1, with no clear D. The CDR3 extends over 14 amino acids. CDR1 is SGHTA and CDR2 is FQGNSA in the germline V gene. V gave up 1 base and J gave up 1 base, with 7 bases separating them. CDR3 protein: CASSLDYRNTEAFF. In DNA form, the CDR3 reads TGTGCCAGCAGCTTAGATTACAGGAACACTGAAGCTTTCTTT.

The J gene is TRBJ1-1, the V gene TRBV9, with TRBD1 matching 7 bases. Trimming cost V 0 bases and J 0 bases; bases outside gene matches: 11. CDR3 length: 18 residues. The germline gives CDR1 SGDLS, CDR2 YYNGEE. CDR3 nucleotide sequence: TGTGCCAGCAGCGTAGGCCCCGGACAGGTCGGAATGAACACTGAAGCTTTCTTT. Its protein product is CASSVGPGQVGMNTEAFF.

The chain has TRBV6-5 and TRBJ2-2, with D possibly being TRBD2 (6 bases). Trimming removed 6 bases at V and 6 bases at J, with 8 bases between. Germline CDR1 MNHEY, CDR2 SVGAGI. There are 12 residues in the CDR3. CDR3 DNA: TGTGCCAGCAGGCGGGGAGCCGGGGAGCTGTTTTTT. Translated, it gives CASRRGAGELFF.

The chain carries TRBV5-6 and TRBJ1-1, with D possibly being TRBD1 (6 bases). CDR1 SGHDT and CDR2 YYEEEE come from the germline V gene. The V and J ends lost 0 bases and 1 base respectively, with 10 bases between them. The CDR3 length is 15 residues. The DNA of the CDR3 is TGTGCCAGCAGCTTGGGGGGACACCCGAACACTGAAGCTTTCTTT. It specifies CASSLGGHPNTEAFF.

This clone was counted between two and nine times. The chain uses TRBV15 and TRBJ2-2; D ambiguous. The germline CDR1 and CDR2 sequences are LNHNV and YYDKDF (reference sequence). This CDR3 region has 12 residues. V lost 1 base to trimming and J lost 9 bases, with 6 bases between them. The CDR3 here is CATSRAARELFF. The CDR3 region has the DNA TGTGCCACCAGCAGAGCGGCTAGGGAGCTGTTTTTT.

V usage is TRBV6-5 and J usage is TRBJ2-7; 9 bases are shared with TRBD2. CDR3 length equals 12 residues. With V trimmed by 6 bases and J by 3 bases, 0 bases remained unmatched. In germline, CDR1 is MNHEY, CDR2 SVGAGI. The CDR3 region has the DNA TGTGCCAGCAGACTAGCGGGCTACGAGCAGTACGTC. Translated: CASRLAGYEQYV.

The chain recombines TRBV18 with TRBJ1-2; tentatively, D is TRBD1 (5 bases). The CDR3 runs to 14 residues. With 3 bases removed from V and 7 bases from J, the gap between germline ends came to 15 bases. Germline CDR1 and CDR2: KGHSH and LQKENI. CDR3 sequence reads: CASSPVEGWGGYTF. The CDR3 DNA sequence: TGTGCCAGCTCACCCGTCGAGGGGTGGGGTGGCTACACCTTC.

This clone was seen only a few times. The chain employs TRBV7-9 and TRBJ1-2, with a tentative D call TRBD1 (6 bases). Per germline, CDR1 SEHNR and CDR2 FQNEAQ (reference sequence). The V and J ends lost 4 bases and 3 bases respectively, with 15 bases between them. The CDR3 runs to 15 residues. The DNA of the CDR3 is TGTGCCAGCAGCTCCCTTCCCGGGACACACTATGGCTACACCTTC. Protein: CASSSLPGTHYGYTF.

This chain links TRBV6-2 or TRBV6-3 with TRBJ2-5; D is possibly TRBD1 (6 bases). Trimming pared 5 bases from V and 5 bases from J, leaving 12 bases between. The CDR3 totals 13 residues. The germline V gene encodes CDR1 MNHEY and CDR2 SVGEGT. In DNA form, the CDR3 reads TGTGCCAGCAGTGGTGGACAGTTTGAGACCCAGTACTTC. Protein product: CASSGGQFETQYF.

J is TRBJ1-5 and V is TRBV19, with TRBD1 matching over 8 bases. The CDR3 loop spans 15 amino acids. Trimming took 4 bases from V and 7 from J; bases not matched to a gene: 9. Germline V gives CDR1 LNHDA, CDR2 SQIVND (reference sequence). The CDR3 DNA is TGTGCCAGTAGTAGGACAGGGCCCTTAGGACAGCCCCAGCATTTT. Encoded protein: CASSRTGPLGQPQHF.

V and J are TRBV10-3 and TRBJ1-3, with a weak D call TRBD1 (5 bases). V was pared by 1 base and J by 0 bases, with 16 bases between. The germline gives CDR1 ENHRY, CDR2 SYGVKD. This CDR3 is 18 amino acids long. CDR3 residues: CAISEYSKQALSGNTIYF. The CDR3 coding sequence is TGTGCCATCAGTGAGTACTCAAAACAGGCGCTCTCTGGAAACACCATATATTTT.

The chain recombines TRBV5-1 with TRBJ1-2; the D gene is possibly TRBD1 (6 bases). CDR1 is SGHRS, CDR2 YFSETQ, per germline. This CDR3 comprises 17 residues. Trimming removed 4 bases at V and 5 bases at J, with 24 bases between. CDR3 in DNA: TGCGCCAGCAGCCCTACACAGGGAACCGGGAAGGTATATGGCTACACCTTC. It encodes CASSPTQGTGKVYGYTF.